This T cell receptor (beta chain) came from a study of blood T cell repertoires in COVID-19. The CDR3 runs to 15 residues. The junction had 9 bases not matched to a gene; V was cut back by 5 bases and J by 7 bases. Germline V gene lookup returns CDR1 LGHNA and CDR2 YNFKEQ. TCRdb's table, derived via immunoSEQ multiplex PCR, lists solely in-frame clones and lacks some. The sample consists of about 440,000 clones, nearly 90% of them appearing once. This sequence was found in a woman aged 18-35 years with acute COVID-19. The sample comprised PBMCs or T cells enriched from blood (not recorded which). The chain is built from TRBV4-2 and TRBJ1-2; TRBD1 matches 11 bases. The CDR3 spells CASSGRGQGAIGYTF. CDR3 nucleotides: TGTGCCAGCAGCGGACGAGGACAGGGGGCGATTGGCTACACCTTC.